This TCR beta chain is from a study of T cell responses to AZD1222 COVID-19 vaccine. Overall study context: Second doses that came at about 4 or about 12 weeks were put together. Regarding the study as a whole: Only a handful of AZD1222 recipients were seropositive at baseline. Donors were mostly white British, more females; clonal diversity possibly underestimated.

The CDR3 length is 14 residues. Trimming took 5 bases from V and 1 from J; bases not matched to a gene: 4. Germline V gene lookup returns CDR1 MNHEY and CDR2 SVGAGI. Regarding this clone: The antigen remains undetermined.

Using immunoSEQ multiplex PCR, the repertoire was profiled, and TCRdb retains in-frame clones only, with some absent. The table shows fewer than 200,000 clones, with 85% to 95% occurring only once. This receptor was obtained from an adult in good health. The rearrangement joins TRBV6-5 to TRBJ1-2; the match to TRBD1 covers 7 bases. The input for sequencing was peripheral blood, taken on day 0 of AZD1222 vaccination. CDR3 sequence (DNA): TGTGCCAGCAGTCTAGACAGGGTTAACTATGGCTACACCTTC. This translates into CASSLDRVNYGYTF.